The entry below gives a single TCR beta chain sequence along with its context. Its matching antigen is unknown. As every portion of the isolated RNA was reverse transcribed, the sequencing read expressed TCRB transcripts. Profiled with immunoSEQ multiplex PCR; TCRdb holds only in-frame clones, not every one. The sample has more than 300,000 clones, approximately 16% seen once. This entry comes from a study of beta chain features in type 1 diabetes. The study, taken as a whole, reports: When VDJ junctions were examined, type 1 diabetes patients showed fewer insertions and more deletions.

V dropped 5 bases and J dropped 4; count of bases not matched to a gene: 7. CDR1 SGHTA and CDR2 FQGTGA come from the germline V gene. The CDR3 is 16 residues long. Sequencing used naive CD4+ T cells from blood. The V and J genes are TRBV7-3 and TRBJ2-5; TRBD2 matches at 13 bases. This TCR was recovered from a woman between 18 and 30 years old in good health. The CDR3, as DNA: TGTGCCAGCAGCCCCTTGGGACTAGCGGGATCAGAGACCCAGTACTTC. This translates into CASSPLGLAGSETQYF.